These 25 T cell receptor beta chains came from one sample sequenced in a study of T cell changes during pregnancy in multiple sclerosis. Repertoires were generated with immunoSEQ multiplex PCR, while TCRdb's copy carries only in-frame clones and drops some. The table shows tens of thousands of clones, with less than 95% occurring only once. Sequencing used peripheral blood, obtained before pregnancy. These receptors originate from a female donor with multiple sclerosis, enrolled in a pregnancy study.

The V gene is TRBV11-2, the J gene TRBJ2-7; 11 bases are a match to TRBD2. Germline CDR1 reads SGHAT; CDR2 reads FQNNGV. This CDR3 has 15 residues. The V and J ends lost 5 bases and 2 bases, in that order; junction bases with no gene match: 5. CDR3 DNA sequence: TGTGCCAGCAGCATAACTAGCGGGAGTACCTACGAGCAGTACTTC. Protein product: CASSITSGSTYEQYF.

The chain has TRBV7-9 and TRBJ1-5, with D maybe TRBD1 (5 bases). The CDR3 covers 15 residues. Trimming stripped 5 bases from V and 4 bases from J, with 15 bases between. The V gene's germline CDR1 is SEHNR and CDR2 FQNEAQ (reference sequence). The CDR3 nucleotides are TGTGCCAGCAGCGGACCCGACAGCGGGAATCAGCCCCAGCATTTT. It specifies CASSGPDSGNQPQHF.

The chain uses TRBV2 and TRBJ1-1, with no clear D. Germline lookup yields CDR1 SNHLY and CDR2 FYNNEI. The V end lost 6 bases, the J end lost 7 bases, and 15 bases lay between the germline ends. This CDR3 has 13 amino acids. CDR3 coding DNA: TGTGCCAGCAGGTTCGACCAAAGCGGTGAAGCTTTCTTT. As protein: CASRFDQSGEAFF.

J is TRBJ1-2 and V is TRBV12-5; D remains ambiguous. The CDR3 has 15 amino acids. Germline lookup yields CDR1 LGHNT and CDR2 FRNRAP. Trimming took 0 bases from V and 3 from J, leaving 11 bases between them. CDR3 protein: CASGLVGRVYYGYTF. CDR3 in DNA: TGTGCTAGTGGTTTGGTCGGGAGGGTTTACTATGGCTACACCTTC.

The rearrangement joins TRBV14 to TRBJ2-7; 8 nucleotides align to TRBD1. Per the germline V gene, CDR1 is SGHDN and CDR2 is FVKESK. This CDR3 region has 13 residues. The trim removed 8 bases at V and 8 bases at J, leaving 11 bases unmatched. CDR3: CASSGTGLLQQYF. Written as DNA, the CDR3 is TGTGCCAGCTCCGGGACAGGTCTCTTACAGCAGTACTTC.

Turning to this clone: The conserved closing phenylalanine or tryptophan is absent in this CDR3, likely reflecting a read error. V usage is TRBV6-5 and J usage is TRBJ1-2; 7 nucleotides match TRBD1. Per germline, CDR1 MNHEY and CDR2 SVGAGI. The CDR3 is 16 residues long. J lost 1 base, V lost 2 bases, and 7 bases had no gene match. This CDR3 is CASSYRHGTVNYGYTS. In DNA, the CDR3 is TGTGCCAGCAGTTACCGTCACGGGACAGTTAACTATGGCTACACCTCC.

This sequence joins TRBV6-5 and TRBJ1-1; D not resolved. V lost 7 bases, J lost 4 bases, and 13 bases lay in between. Germline CDR1 is MNHEY and CDR2 is SVGAGI. The CDR3 is 13 residues long. The CDR3 DNA sequence: TGTGCCAGCAATACTCGAGGGTCCACTGAAGCTTTCTTT. Protein: CASNTRGSTEAFF.

This chain uses TRBV2 with TRBJ2-1; possible D gene TRBD2, 7 bases. CDR1 and CDR2 from the germline V gene are SNHLY and FYNNEI. The CDR3 is made up of 14 amino acids. The V and J ends lost 6 bases and 4 bases respectively, with 13 bases between them. The CDR3 sequence: CASRGGAGYNEQFF. The CDR3 DNA reads TGTGCCAGCAGGGGGGGGGCTGGTTACAATGAGCAGTTCTTC.

This clone was found a few times. The gene calls are TRBV6-1 and TRBJ2-7; 11 bases map to TRBD2. The V gene's germline CDR1 is MNHNS and CDR2 SASEGT. The CDR3 is 16 residues long. V shed 4 bases, J shed 1 base, and the junction held 6 bases outside the gene matches. CDR3 residues: CASSVGTSGPSYEQYF. CDR3 sequence (DNA): TGTGCCAGCAGTGTTGGGACTAGCGGTCCTTCCTACGAGCAGTACTTC.

This chain joins TRBV2 and TRBJ2-1; TRBD2 is a possible D gene (5 bases). V gave up 6 bases and J gave up 6 bases, with 12 bases separating them. The CDR3 is 13 amino acids. Germline lookup yields CDR1 SNHLY and CDR2 FYNNEI. The CDR3 is CASRLSRVNEQFF. The CDR3 DNA reads as TGTGCCAGCAGGCTCTCGAGGGTCAATGAGCAGTTCTTC. Using reference TRBV2 and TRBJ2-1 for the parts outside the CDR3, the full variable domain is EPEVTQTPSHQVTQMGQEVILRCVPISNHLYFYWYRQILGQKVEFLVSFYNNEISEKSEIFDDQFSVERPDGSNFTLKIRSTKLEDSAMYFCASRLSRVNEQFFGPGTRLTVL.

This chain uses TRBV7-9 with TRBJ2-5; TRBD1 matches 10 bases. The V segment lost 5 bases and the J segment 2 bases; nucleotides outside the gene matches: 8. The CDR3 is made up of 16 amino acids. The germline CDR1 and CDR2 sequences are SEHNR and FQNEAQ (reference sequence). The CDR3 protein is CASSLGQGVRQETQYF. For the CDR3, the DNA is TGTGCCAGCAGCCTCGGACAGGGGGTTAGACAAGAGACCCAGTACTTC.

This rearrangement joins TRBV28 to TRBJ2-7, with 12 bases that match TRBD2. CDR3 size: 15 residues. CDR1 is MDHEN, CDR2 SYDVKM, per germline. The J segment lost 4 bases and the V segment lost 6 bases, leaving 7 bases of the junction unmatched. The DNA for the CDR3 is TGTGCCAGCAGACCCAGACTAGCGGGAGTTTACGAGCAGTACTTC. Translation: CASRPRLAGVYEQYF.

The gene calls are TRBV11-2 and TRBJ1-1; possible D gene TRBD1, 5 bases. Germline-derived CDR1 and CDR2 are SGHAT and FQNNGV. V shed 4 bases and J shed 0 bases, with 21 bases lying between them. CDR3 length: 18 residues. The CDR3 DNA is TGTGCCAGCAGCTCCCTCCCAATCATCGGGACTCTGAACACTGAAGCTTTCTTT. It specifies CASSSLPIIGTLNTEAFF.

This CDR3 is CASSYIGGRREQYF. The CDR3 nucleotides are TGTGCCAGCAGCTATATTGGGGGGAGGAGGGAGCAGTACTTC. The rearrangement links TRBV7-2 to TRBJ2-7, with D possibly being TRBD2 (6 bases). CDR1 and CDR2 (germline): SGHTA, FQGNSA. V was clipped by 4 bases and J by 7 bases, with 17 bases between them. The CDR3 sequence is 14 residues long.

V is TRBV15 and J is TRBJ1-2; 10 nucleotides align to TRBD1. The CDR3 runs 15 residues. Trimming took 9 bases from V and 5 from J; bases not matched to a gene: 12. Germline lookup yields CDR1 LNHNV and CDR2 YYDKDF (reference sequence). The CDR3 bases are TGTGCCACTTCGAGACAGGGGGCCCCAATTTATGGCTACACCTTC. Protein product: CATSRQGAPIYGYTF.

The CDR3 nucleotides read TGTGCCAGCAGTGAGCAACAGCCACCCTACGAGCAGTACTTC. Translated, it gives CASSEQQPPYEQYF. The chain employs TRBV2 and TRBJ2-7, with D uncertain. Germline V gives CDR1 SNHLY, CDR2 FYNNEI. This CDR3 is built from 14 residues. The V end lost 3 bases, the J end lost 2 bases, and 11 bases lay between the germline ends.

This rearrangement joins TRBV10-3 to TRBJ2-7; 7 bases are shared with TRBD1. There are 15 residues in the CDR3. V trimming: 8 bases; J trimming: 0 bases; junction bases outside the gene matches: 10. CDR1 and CDR2 from the germline V gene are ENHRY and SYGVKD. CDR3 region: CAIQGSQGSSYEQYF. CDR3 bases: TGTGCCATCCAGGGATCACAGGGGTCCTCCTACGAGCAGTACTTC.

The chain has TRBV20-1 and TRBJ1-2, with a weak D call TRBD1 (5 bases). The CDR3 totals 11 residues. Trimming shortened V by 0 bases and J by 8 bases, and 7 bases separated the two germline ends. Per germline, CDR1 DFQATT and CDR2 SNEGSKA (reference sequence). The CDR3 loop is CSAREQGGYTF. The CDR3, as DNA: TGCAGTGCTAGAGAGCAGGGCGGCTACACCTTC.

This chain connects TRBV9 to TRBJ2-5, with TRBD2 matching 10 bases. There are 17 residues in the CDR3. Germline V gene data show CDR1 as SGDLS and CDR2 as YYNGEE. V gave up 0 bases and J gave up 4 bases; unmatched junction bases: 9. The CDR3 DNA sequence: TGTGCCAGCAGCGTAGGCGTAGCGGGGGGCGGGGGAGAGACCCAGTACTTC. It is translated as CASSVGVAGGGGETQYF. Full variable domain (rest looked up from reference TRBV9 and TRBJ2-5): DSGVTQTPKHLITATGQRVTLRCSPRSGDLSVYWYQQSLDQGLQFLIQYYNGEERAKGNILERFSAQQFPDLHSELNLSSLELGDSALYFCASSVGVAGGGGETQYFGPGTRLLVL.

The rearrangement uses TRBV9 and TRBJ2-1, with 8 nucleotides matching TRBD1. The CDR3 is 16 residues long. Germline V gives CDR1 SGDLS, CDR2 YYNGEE. The V and J ends lost 0 bases and 9 bases, in that order; junction bases with no gene match: 11. The CDR3 region is CASSVGDRGGSGEQFF. The CDR3 DNA reads TGTGCCAGCAGCGTAGGCGACAGGGGAGGTTCGGGTGAGCAGTTCTTC.

This chain joins TRBV15 and TRBJ2-5, with D perhaps matching TRBD1 (6 bases). The CDR3 consists of 13 residues. Deletions cut 8 bases from V and 6 bases from J, with 16 bases between. Germline CDR1 is LNHNV and CDR2 is YYDKDF (reference sequence). The CDR3: CATEERGIQTQYF. CDR3 in DNA: TGTGCCACCGAGGAGAGGGGGATTCAGACCCAGTACTTC.

This chain joins TRBV2 and TRBJ2-7; D may be TRBD2 (5 bases). CDR1 is SNHLY, CDR2 FYNNEI, per germline. This CDR3 comprises 15 residues. With 7 bases removed from V and 5 bases from J, the gap between germline ends came to 21 bases. The CDR3 DNA reads as TGTGCCAGCATGGGAGTTGTGGCTAGTATCGACGAGCAGTACTTC. This gives the protein CASMGVVASIDEQYF.

This chain links TRBV10-3 with TRBJ2-7, with 7 positions matching TRBD1. The CDR3 extends over 13 amino acids. V was pared by 6 bases and J by 4 bases, with 6 bases of the junction left unmatched. Germline values: CDR1 ENHRY, CDR2 SYGVKD. The CDR3, as DNA: TGTGCCATCAGGACCAGGGGGATGTACGAGCAGTACTTC. Translating gives CAIRTRGMYEQYF.

V and J are TRBV19 and TRBJ1-2, with 9 bases lining up with TRBD1. The V and J ends lost 0 bases and 4 bases, in that order; junction bases with no gene match: 6. Germline loops: CDR1 LNHDA, CDR2 SQIVND (reference sequence). This CDR3 spans 16 amino acids. The CDR3 DNA reads as TGTGCCAGTAGTATAGAGGACAGGGGCCTGATCTATGGCTACACCTTC. This translates into CASSIEDRGLIYGYTF.

V gene TRBV9 combines with J gene TRBJ1-2; weak D call: TRBD1 (5 bases). The CDR3 covers 13 residues. Germline CDR1 and CDR2: SGDLS and YYNGEE. Trimming removed 3 bases at V and 3 bases at J, with 9 bases between. The chain's CDR3 is CASSARVDYGYTF. CDR3 nucleotides: TGTGCCAGCAGCGCCAGGGTGGACTATGGCTACACCTTC.